These 11 T cell receptor beta chains originate from one sample sequenced in a study of OX40 agonist ivuxolimab in advanced cancers. Repertoires were generated with immunoSEQ multiplex PCR, while TCRdb's copy carries only in-frame clones and drops some. The data contain 11,000 or so clones, roughly 84% of them singletons. Sequenced here: CD4+ or CD8+ T cells sorted from blood, sampled in a trial of the OX40 agonist ivuxolimab. Receptors originate from an adult with an advanced solid tumor such as melanoma, head and neck, liver or kidney cancer.

The chain combines TRBV7-8 with TRBJ2-7; D is possibly TRBD2 (6 bases). The CDR3 loop spans 16 amino acids. V was pared by 2 bases and J by 2 bases, with 16 bases between. CDR1 and CDR2 from the germline V gene are SGHVS and FQNEAQ. CDR3 amino acids: CASSLSGAEGAYEQYF. The CDR3 nucleotides are TGTGCCAGCAGCTTATCCGGGGCGGAGGGAGCCTACGAGCAGTACTTC.

The chain joins TRBV4-3 to TRBJ2-7, with D unresolved. The CDR3 is made up of 15 amino acids. Trimming stripped 0 bases from V and 4 bases from J, with 13 bases between. In germline, CDR1 is LGHNA, CDR2 YSLEER. CDR3 sequence: CASSQDNVGSYEQYF. The CDR3, as DNA: TGCGCCAGCAGCCAAGATAACGTGGGTTCGTACGAGCAGTACTTC.

This clone was seen only once. V usage is TRBV7-8 and J usage is TRBJ1-6, with D unclear. The CDR3 is 14 residues long. Between the trimmed V and J ends, which lost 5 bases and 5 bases, there was a span of 10 bases. Germline V gene sequence: CDR1 SGHVS, CDR2 FQNEAQ. The CDR3 reads CASSQVEDNSPLHF. CDR3 in DNA: TGTGCCAGCAGCCAAGTGGAAGATAATTCACCCCTCCACTTT.

This sequence joins TRBV28 and TRBJ2-7; TRBD1 matches at 8 bases. CDR1 MDHEN and CDR2 SYDVKM come from the germline V gene. The CDR3 runs to 17 residues. With 4 bases clipped from V and 4 bases from J, the junction kept 15 bases outside the gene matches. Here the CDR3 DNA reads TGTGCCAGCAGTTATGAGGGGGCAGGGGGCCAGTCATACGAGCAGTACTTC. Protein product: CASSYEGAGGQSYEQYF.

The chain is built from TRBV29-1 and TRBJ2-1, with TRBD2 identical over 11 bases. The CDR3 has 17 residues. V was pared by 4 bases and J by 8 bases, with 16 bases of the junction left unmatched. Germline V gene lookup returns CDR1 SQVTM and CDR2 ANQGSEA. CDR3 amino acids: CSVAFWVSGRAGDEQFF. Here the CDR3 DNA reads TGCAGCGTTGCTTTTTGGGTTAGCGGGAGGGCCGGGGATGAGCAGTTCTTC.

The rearrangement links TRBV7-9 to TRBJ1-1; D is uncertain. This CDR3 has 12 amino acids. Trimming cost V 5 bases and J 3 bases, with 7 bases left between them. In germline, CDR1 is SEHNR, CDR2 FQNEAQ (reference sequence). In DNA, the CDR3 is TGTGCCAGCAGCCAGCAGGACACTGAAGCTTTCTTT. Translation: CASSQQDTEAFF.

This chain joins TRBV6-6 and TRBJ2-3, with D hard to call. Germline loops: CDR1 MNHNY, CDR2 SVGAGI (reference sequence). The CDR3 runs 13 residues. Trimming stripped 2 bases from V and 6 bases from J, with 9 bases between. CDR3 sequence (DNA): TGTGCCAGCAGTTACGGGTCCTTCGATACGCAGTATTTT. It encodes CASSYGSFDTQYF.

This clone was seen a single time. The chain recombines TRBV11-2 with TRBJ2-3, with unresolved D. Trimming stripped 4 bases from V and 2 bases from J, with 7 bases between. The CDR3 length is 13 residues. The germline V gene encodes CDR1 SGHAT and CDR2 FQNNGV. The CDR3 spells CASSSPVTDTQYF. CDR3 DNA sequence: TGTGCCAGCAGCTCACCCGTCACAGATACGCAGTATTTT.

In regard to this clone: A read error may produce the germline difference seen at one junction end. The rearrangement joins TRBV11-2 to TRBJ1-5; TRBD1 might be the D (5 bases). The CDR3 extends over 14 amino acids. In germline, CDR1 is SGHAT, CDR2 FQNNGV. CDR3 region: CASSPFGGNQPRHF. The CDR3 nucleotides are TGTGCCAGCAGCCCCTTCGGGGGGAATCAGCCCCGGCATTTT.

The chain is built from TRBV7-9 and TRBJ2-5; D ambiguous. The CDR3 runs 13 residues. Germline V gene data show CDR1 as SEHNR and CDR2 as FQNEAQ (reference sequence). Trimming shortened V by 5 bases and J by 3 bases, and 10 bases separated the two germline ends. CDR3 sequence reads: CASSPRREETQYF. The CDR3 DNA sequence: TGTGCCAGCAGCCCCCGGAGAGAAGAGACCCAGTACTTC. The whole variable domain, filled in from reference TRBV7-9 and TRBJ2-5, reads DTGVSQNPRHKITKRGQNVTFRCDPISEHNRLYWYRQTLGQGPEFLTYFQNEAQLEKSRLLSDRFSAERPKGSFSTLEIQRTEQGDSAMYLCASSPRREETQYFGPGTRLLVL.

The rearrangement uses TRBV4-2 and TRBJ2-7; D uncertain. The CDR3 spans 15 residues. Trimming removed 0 bases at V and 5 bases at J, with 14 bases between. Germline V lookup: CDR1 LGHNA, CDR2 YNFKEQ. CDR3 in amino acids: CASSQDFGSVHEQYF. The CDR3 DNA reads TGTGCCAGCAGCCAAGATTTTGGTAGTGTGCACGAGCAGTACTTC.